These 31 T cell receptor beta chains were all obtained from the same sample, sequenced in a study of molecular identifiers for immune sequencing clone quantification. Using its own MiXCR run on the PCR reads, TCRdb lists one record per CDR3 protein. Here the sample spans around 470,000 distinct CDR3 sequences, about 21% being singletons. The source material was naive CD8+ T cells from blood, with Jurkat cell RNA spiked in. Sample subset: FACS-sorted CD8+CD4-CCR7+CD45RA+ naive T cells. The source is a human donor in good health. Some libraries in this study had Jurkat cell RNA spiked in.

This clonotype turned up a few times. The rearrangement joins TRBV14 to TRBJ2-3; the D gene is possibly TRBD1 (6 bases). Germline assignment: CDR1 SGHDN and CDR2 FVKESK. V dropped 5 bases and J dropped 4 bases, with 16 bases sitting between them. There are 15 residues in the CDR3. The CDR3 nucleotides are TGTGCCAGCAGCTTACAGGGTATTGGTGCAGATACGCAGTATTTT. Its protein is CASSLQGIGADTQYF.

The sample holds many counts of this clonotype. The chain links TRBV4-3 to TRBJ2-7; TRBD1 matches 7 bases. The germline V gene has CDR1 LGHNA and CDR2 YSLEER. Losses at the gene ends were 3 bases for V and 6 bases for J; bases not matched to a gene: 14. This CDR3 contains 16 residues. The CDR3 sequence is CASSQDVLGAGGEQYF. The CDR3, as DNA: TGCGCCAGCAGCCAGGACGTTCTGGGGGCAGGGGGCGAGCAGTACTTC.

With respect to this clonotype: One base away lies a much larger clone, so this may be a sequencing read error. This chain uses TRBV29-1 with TRBJ2-7; the match to TRBD2 covers 10 bases. Trimming took 7 bases from V and 2 from J; bases not matched to a gene: 5. Looked up from germline, CDR1 is SQVTM and CDR2 is ANQGSEA. The CDR3 is 13 amino acids. The CDR3 region has the DNA TGCAGCGCTGCGCTAGCGGGAGCCTACGAGCAGTACTTC. It is translated as CSAALAGAYEQYF.

The V call is TRBV7-6, the J call TRBJ2-5; D possibly matches TRBD1 or TRBD2 (6 bases each). Germline CDR1 reads SGHVS; CDR2 reads FNYEAQ. The CDR3 is 15 amino acids. Trimming removed 4 bases from V and 5 bases from J, with 17 bases in between. The CDR3 DNA follows: TGTGCCAGCAGCTGGAGGGACACCTGGTCGGAGACCCAGTACTTC. It is translated as CASSWRDTWSETQYF. The full variable domain, completed using reference TRBV7-6 and TRBJ2-5, is GAGVSQSPRYKVTKRGQDVALRCDPISGHVSLYWYRQALGQGPEFLTYFNYEAQQDKSGLPNDRFSAERPEGSISTLTIQRTEQRDSAMYRCASSWRDTWSETQYFGPGTRLLVL.

In its sample, this clonotype was seen many times. This chain connects TRBV6-2 or TRBV6-3 to TRBJ2-7, with a weak D call TRBD2 (6 bases). V lost 2 bases, J lost 2 bases, and 13 bases lay in between. Germline V gene lookup returns CDR1 MNHEY and CDR2 SVGEGT. The CDR3 length is 15 residues. The CDR3 loop reads CASSYRAGRPYEQYF. The DNA of the CDR3 is TGTGCCAGCAGTTACCGGGCAGGGAGGCCCTACGAGCAGTACTTC.

Worth noting for this clonotype: Being one base from a much bigger clone, this may be a read error. The chain joins TRBV4-3 to TRBJ1-5; a weak D match, TRBD1 (5 bases). The germline CDR1 and CDR2 sequences are LGHNA and YSLEER. The CDR3 runs 15 residues. CDR3 nucleotides: TGCGCCAGCCGCCAAGATAGGACACGCAATCAGCCCCAGCATTTT. It yields the protein CASRQDRTRNQPQHF.

This clonotype occurred many times. V gene TRBV30 combines with J gene TRBJ2-7; perhaps TRBD2 as D (5 bases). The CDR3 length is 13 residues. Looked up from germline, CDR1 is GTSNPN and CDR2 is SVGIG (reference sequence). V was clipped by 2 bases and J by 7 bases, with 15 bases between them. CDR3 region: CAWSTTPRGEQYF. DNA for the CDR3: TGTGCCTGGAGTACTACTCCTCGAGGGGAGCAGTACTTC.

This clonotype was counted only a few times. The J gene is TRBJ2-7, the V gene TRBV10-3, with D tentatively TRBD2 (5 bases). Trimming shortened V by 0 bases and J by 3 bases, and 12 bases separated the two germline ends. From germline, CDR1 is ENHRY and CDR2 SYGVKD. The CDR3 contains 15 residues. The CDR3 nucleotides read TGTGCCATCAGTGAGTCTACGGGGTTAAACTACGAGCAGTACTTC. This codes for CAISESTGLNYEQYF.

This clonotype was seen many times. DNA of the CDR3: TGTGCCAGCAGCTTTCGACAGAGTATGAACACTGAAGCTTTCTTT. It codes for CASSFRQSMNTEAFF. The chain recombines TRBV7-9 with TRBJ1-1; perhaps TRBD1 as D (5 bases). V lost 3 bases and J lost 0, with 11 bases in between. The CDR3 runs 15 residues. Germline values: CDR1 SEHNR, CDR2 FQNEAQ (reference sequence).

This clonotype has at least ten counts. The chain couples TRBV4-3 to TRBJ2-7; 10 bases are a match to TRBD1. The germline V gene has CDR1 LGHNA and CDR2 YSLEER. The CDR3 extends over 15 amino acids. After removal of 3 bases from V and 5 bases from J, the junction contained 7 bases not matched to a gene. CDR3 in DNA: TGCGCCAGCAGCCAGGTGACAGGGGGCTATGACGAGCAGTACTTC. This encodes CASSQVTGGYDEQYF.

Comments on this clonotype: At one of its ends the junction is not consistent with the germline gene, which may arise from a read error. This chain links TRBV27 with TRBJ2-7; D is perhaps TRBD2 (5 bases). There are 16 residues in the CDR3. The V gene's germline CDR1 is MNHEY and CDR2 SMNVEV (reference sequence). The CDR3, as DNA: TGTGCCAGCAGTTTAGCTCGACCTAGCCCGGCCTACAAGCAGTACTTC. This codes for CASSLARPSPAYKQYF.

This sequence joins TRBV5-4 and TRBJ2-7, with 7 bases lining up with TRBD1. Per the germline V gene, CDR1 is SGHNT and CDR2 is YYREEE (reference sequence). Trimming took 4 bases from V and 3 from J; bases not matched to a gene: 7. CDR3 length: 14 amino acids. The CDR3 loop reads CASSPLDRDYEQYF. DNA for the CDR3: TGTGCCAGCAGCCCACTCGACAGGGACTACGAGCAGTACTTC.

The V call is TRBV12-3 or TRBV12-4, the J call TRBJ2-3; 8 bases align to TRBD1. The CDR3 has 18 residues. V was clipped by 6 bases and J by 4 bases; unmatched bases: 18. The CDR3, as DNA: TGTGCCAGCAGGGGTTGGGGCAGGGGGCGCCTGGGGCCAGATACGCAGTATTTT. It codes for CASRGWGRGRLGPDTQYF.

This clonotype was seen just once. The V gene is TRBV27, the J gene TRBJ2-1; the D is unclear. The CDR3 contains 13 residues. Germline V lookup: CDR1 MNHEY, CDR2 SMNVEV (reference sequence). The ends were cut back, 10 bases at V and 3 bases at J, with 13 bases in the middle. The chain's CDR3 is CATGVSFYNEQFF. The CDR3 nucleotides are TGTGCCACCGGAGTTAGCTTCTACAATGAGCAGTTCTTC.

Only a few counts were recorded for this clonotype. The chain couples TRBV7-2 to TRBJ2-3, with 9 positions matching TRBD2. This CDR3 spans 16 amino acids. The ends lost 5 bases at V and 3 bases at J; junction bases unmatched: 9. The germline V gene has CDR1 SGHTA and CDR2 FQGNSA. The CDR3 protein is CASSKGTSRGTDTQYF. The CDR3 nucleotides read TGTGCCAGCAGCAAAGGGACTAGCAGGGGGACAGATACGCAGTATTTT.

In this sample, this clonotype turned up many times. This chain links TRBV4-1 with TRBJ2-3; weak D call: TRBD1 (5 bases). V gave up 1 base and J gave up 2 bases, with 10 bases separating them. This CDR3 spans 15 amino acids. Germline CDR1 MGHRA, CDR2 YSYEKL. In DNA form, the CDR3 reads TGCGCCAGCAGCCAAGGCGACAGAACCACAGATACGCAGTATTTT. This translates into CASSQGDRTTDTQYF.

This clonotype was recorded a few times. CDR3 DNA: TGTGCCAGTAGTATGTCAGCTCAGCTCTTTAGCACAGATACGCAGTATTTT. This gives the protein CASSMSAQLFSTDTQYF. The chain recombines TRBV19 with TRBJ2-3; D remains unclear. The CDR3 length is 17 residues. The germline gives CDR1 LNHDA, CDR2 SQIVND (reference sequence). Deletions cut 3 bases from V and 0 bases from J, with 16 bases between.

This clonotype has a count of ten or more. The J gene is TRBJ2-7, the V gene TRBV5-4; D gene uncertain. The ends were cut back, 4 bases at V and 5 bases at J, with 13 bases in the middle. The germline CDR1 and CDR2 sequences are SGHNT and YYREEE (reference sequence). The CDR3 extends over 13 amino acids. The CDR3 DNA reads TGTGCCAGCAGCCATCCGGGCGGTAACGAGCAGTACTTC. This sequence encodes CASSHPGGNEQYF. Full variable domain (missing parts from reference TRBV5-4 and TRBJ2-7): ETGVTQSPTHLIKTRGQQVTLRCSSQSGHNTVSWYQQALGQGPQFIFQYYREEENGRGNFPPRFSGLQFPNYSSELNVNALELDDSALYLCASSHPGGNEQYFGPGTRLTVT.

This clonotype was picked up many times. The V gene is TRBV30, the J gene TRBJ2-7; D may match TRBD1 or TRBD2 (5 bases each). Germline CDR1 and CDR2: GTSNPN and SVGIG (reference sequence). Trimming pared 2 bases from V and 6 bases from J, leaving 20 bases between. The CDR3 has 15 residues. The CDR3 spells CAWSLPPGPRTEQYF. The CDR3 DNA reads TGTGCCTGGAGTCTCCCCCCGGGACCAAGGACCGAGCAGTACTTC.

This clonotype was observed a handful of times. The chain is built from TRBV6-5 and TRBJ2-3, with 11 bases fitting TRBD2. Germline V gene lookup returns CDR1 MNHEY and CDR2 SVGAGI. The CDR3 has 19 residues. Trimming took 0 bases from V and 4 from J; bases not matched to a gene: 12. CDR3 region: CASSYSRAVAGGPADTQYF. The CDR3 DNA reads as TGTGCCAGCAGTTACTCGAGAGCGGTAGCGGGAGGGCCCGCAGATACGCAGTATTTT.

V gene TRBV11-2 combines with J gene TRBJ2-1; 7 bases fit TRBD2. V dropped 2 bases and J dropped 2; count of bases not matched to a gene: 12. Germline V lookup: CDR1 SGHAT, CDR2 FQNNGV. CDR3 length equals 18 residues. The CDR3 region is CASSLSGAGVGTYNEQFF. The CDR3 coding sequence is TGTGCCAGCAGCTTAAGTGGTGCGGGAGTGGGTACCTACAATGAGCAGTTCTTC.

This clonotype showed up just a few times. This sequence joins TRBV7-9 and TRBJ2-3; D not resolved. Trimming left V 4 bases short and J 2 bases short, with 10 bases between. The germline gives CDR1 SEHNR, CDR2 FQNEAQ (reference sequence). The CDR3 has 14 amino acids. The CDR3 reads CASSYSHNTDTQYF. As DNA, the CDR3 is TGTGCCAGCAGCTACTCCCACAACACAGATACGCAGTATTTT.

This clonotype was picked up many times. The rearrangement links TRBV7-2 to TRBJ2-3; D gene ambiguous. V was trimmed by 10 bases and J by 1 base, leaving 15 bases between them. Germline-derived CDR1 and CDR2 are SGHTA and FQGNSA. CDR3 size: 14 residues. This chain's CDR3 is CAIQTNPGTDTQYF. The CDR3 bases are TGTGCCATCCAGACGAACCCTGGCACAGATACGCAGTATTTT.

The CDR3 nucleotides read TGCGCCAGCTCGTGGGGATTCGGGTACGAGCAGTACTTC. Translated, it gives CASSWGFGYEQYF. This chain connects TRBV5-1 to TRBJ2-7; D is unresolved. Trimming took off 7 bases at V and 4 bases at J, with 15 bases between the two ends. The CDR3 totals 13 residues. Germline V gene data show CDR1 as SGHRS and CDR2 as YFSETQ.

The table lists this clonotype with many counts. V gene TRBV20-1 combines with J gene TRBJ2-7; 9 nucleotides align to TRBD1. V lost 2 bases and J lost 4; bases outside the gene matches: 6. The CDR3 sequence is 14 residues long. Germline-derived CDR1 and CDR2 are DFQATT and SNEGSKA (reference sequence). CDR3 protein: CSARRTGELYEQYF. In DNA, the CDR3 is TGCAGTGCTAGAAGGACAGGGGAGCTATACGAGCAGTACTTC.

This clonotype showed up just a few times. The chain combines TRBV12-3 or TRBV12-4 with TRBJ2-5, with D possibly being TRBD1 or TRBD2 (5 bases each). V dropped 6 bases and J dropped 5 bases, with 16 bases sitting between them. The CDR3 consists of 14 residues. CDR3 sequence (DNA): TGTGCCAGCAGCCCTGTTGGGGGACGGGAGACCCAGTACTTC. Translating it yields CASSPVGGRETQYF.

As to this clonotype: One base away lies a much larger clone, so this may be a sequencing read error. V and J are TRBV4-1 and TRBJ2-7; a weak D match, TRBD2 (6 bases). Per germline, CDR1 MGHRA and CDR2 YSYEKL. The CDR3 extends over 14 amino acids. CDR3 nucleotides: TGCGTCAGCAGCTTCGGACTAAGCTCCTACGAGCAGTACTTC. Its translation: CVSSFGLSSYEQYF.

There are a few counts of this clonotype. V gene TRBV25-1 combines with J gene TRBJ1-1; D may be TRBD1 (6 bases). Germline V gene data show CDR1 as MGHDK and CDR2 as SYGVNS. Trimming took off 8 bases at V and 3 bases at J, with 22 bases between the two ends. The CDR3 is 16 amino acids. CDR3 in DNA: TGTGCCAGCTCCCTGGGACACATTTTGTCGGACACTGAAGCTTTCTTT. Its protein product is CASSLGHILSDTEAFF. Together with reference TRBV25-1 and TRBJ1-1, the CDR3 gives the full variable domain: EADIYQTPRYLVIGTGKKITLECSQTMGHDKMYWYQQDPGMELHLIHYSYGVNSTEKGDLSSESTVSRIRTEHFPLTLESARPSHTSQYLCASSLGHILSDTEAFFGQGTRLTVV.

The V and J genes are TRBV12-3 or TRBV12-4 and TRBJ2-7, with 8 bases lining up with TRBD1. CDR3 length: 15 residues. V was pared by 3 bases and J by 3 bases, with 7 bases of the junction left unmatched. The CDR3 here is CASSLGQDFIYEQYF. The CDR3 nucleotides read TGTGCCAGCAGTTTGGGACAGGACTTTATCTACGAGCAGTACTTC.

This clonotype appeared many times. J is TRBJ2-4 and V is TRBV13; D tentatively reads TRBD1 or TRBD2 (5 bases each). V shed 3 bases and J shed 3 bases, with 12 bases lying between them. The CDR3 length is 15 residues. Germline-derived CDR1 and CDR2 are PRHDT and FYEKMQ (reference sequence). CDR3 loop: CASSFRGAVKNIQYF. CDR3 nucleotide sequence: TGTGCCAGCAGCTTTCGAGGGGCGGTCAAAAACATTCAGTACTTC.

The chain has TRBV30 and TRBJ2-1, with TRBD2 matching over 7 bases. The CDR3 consists of 14 residues. The junction had 6 bases not matched to a gene; V was cut back by 4 bases and J by 3 bases. Looked up from germline, CDR1 is GTSNPN and CDR2 is SVGIG (reference sequence). The CDR3 sequence is CAWNALADYNEQFF. For the CDR3, the DNA is TGTGCCTGGAACGCCCTAGCGGACTACAATGAGCAGTTCTTC.